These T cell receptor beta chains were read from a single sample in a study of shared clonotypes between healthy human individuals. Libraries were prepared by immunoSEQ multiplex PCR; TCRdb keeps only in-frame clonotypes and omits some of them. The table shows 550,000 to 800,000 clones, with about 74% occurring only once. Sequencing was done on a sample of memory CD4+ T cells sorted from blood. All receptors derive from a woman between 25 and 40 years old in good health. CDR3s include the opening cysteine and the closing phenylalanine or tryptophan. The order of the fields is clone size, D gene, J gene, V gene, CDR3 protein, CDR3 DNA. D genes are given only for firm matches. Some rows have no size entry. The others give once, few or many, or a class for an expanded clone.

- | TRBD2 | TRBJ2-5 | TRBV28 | CASRGTSGRAIQTQYF | TGTGCCAGCAGGGGGACTAGCGGGAGGGCCATCCAGACCCAGTACTTC
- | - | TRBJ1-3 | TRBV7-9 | CASSRGAGNTIYF | TGTGCCAGCAGTAGGGGGGCTGGAAACACCATATATTTT
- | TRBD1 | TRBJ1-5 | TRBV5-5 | CASSADRGANQPQHF | TGTGCCAGCAGCGCCGACAGGGGAGCAAATCAGCCCCAGCATTTT
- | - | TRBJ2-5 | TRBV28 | CASTPGEETQYF | TGTGCCAGCACCCCGGGGGAGGAGACCCAGTACTTC
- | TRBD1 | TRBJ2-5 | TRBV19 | CASRGTAQETQYF | TGTGCCAGTAGGGGGACAGCTCAAGAGACCCAGTACTTC
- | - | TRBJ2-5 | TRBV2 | CASSPQGGVRETQYF | TGTGCCAGCAGTCCACAGGGGGGGGTTAGGGAGACCCAGTACTTC
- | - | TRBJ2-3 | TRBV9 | CASSVGLGDTQYF | TGTGCCAGCAGCGTAGGGCTGGGAGATACGCAGTATTTT
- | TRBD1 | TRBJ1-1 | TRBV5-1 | CASSLDGQGNEAFF | TGCGCCAGCAGCTTGGACGGACAGGGGAATGAAGCTTTCTTT
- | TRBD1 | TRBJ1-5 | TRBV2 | CASTRDRNQPQHF | TGTGCCAGTACACGGGACAGGAATCAGCCCCAGCATTTT
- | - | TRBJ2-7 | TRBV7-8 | CASKLGGGETYEQYF | TGTGCCAGCAAGTTAGGGGGAGGGGAGACCTACGAGCAGTACTTC
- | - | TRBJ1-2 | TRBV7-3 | CASSLLGGGRGGYTF | TGTGCCAGCAGCTTATTGGGCGGAGGGAGGGGTGGCTACACCTTC
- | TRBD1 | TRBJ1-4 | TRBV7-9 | CASSLWTGVATNEKLFF | TGTGCCAGCAGCCTATGGACAGGGGTTGCAACTAATGAAAAACTGTTTTTT
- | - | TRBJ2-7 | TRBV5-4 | CASSHARGREQYF | TGTGCCAGCAGCCATGCTCGCGGACGCGAGCAGTACTTC
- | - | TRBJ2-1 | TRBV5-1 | CASSLEQGEQFF | TGCGCCAGCAGCTTGGAACAGGGCGAGCAGTTCTTC
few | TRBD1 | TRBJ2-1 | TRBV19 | CASSILTGGLVGIRFF | TGTGCCAGTAGTATTCTAACAGGGGGTTTAGTGGGTATAAGGTTCTTC
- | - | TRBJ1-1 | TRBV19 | CASSIGPGGRSAFF | TGTGCCAGTAGTATAGGTCCCGGTGGTCGTAGCGCTTTCTTT
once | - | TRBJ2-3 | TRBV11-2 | CASSLLSGTYTQYF | TGTGCCAGCAGCTTATTAAGCGGCACATATACGCAGTATTTT
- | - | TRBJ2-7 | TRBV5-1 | CASSPENSLPTYEQYF | TGCGCCAGCAGTCCCGAGAACAGCTTACCAACCTACGAGCAGTACTTC
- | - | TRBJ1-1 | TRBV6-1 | CASSVTGNTEAFF | TGTGCCAGCAGTGTTACAGGGAACACTGAAGCTTTCTTT
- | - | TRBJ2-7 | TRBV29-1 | CSVEVGKRYEQYF | TGCAGCGTTGAGGTAGGGAAACGGTACGAGCAGTACTTC
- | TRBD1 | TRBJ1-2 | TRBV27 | CASSLQGAFGYNYGYTF | TGTGCCAGCAGTTTACAGGGGGCGTTCGGCTATAACTATGGCTACACCTTC
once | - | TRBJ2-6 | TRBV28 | CASSAAGANVLTF | TGTGCCAGCAGTGCCGCGGGGGCCAACGTCCTGACTTTC
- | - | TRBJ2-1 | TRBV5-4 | CASSPGGSYNEQFF | TGTGCCAGCAGCCCCGGAGGCTCCTACAATGAGCAGTTCTTC
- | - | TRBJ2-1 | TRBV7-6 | CASSLQVVHSYNEQFF | TGTGCCAGCAGCTTACAGGTGGTACACTCCTACAATGAGCAGTTCTTC
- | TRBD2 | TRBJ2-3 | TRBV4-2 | CASSQAVKRDVTSPQYF | TGTGCCAGCAGCCAAGCCGTGAAGCGGGACGTCACAAGTCCGCAGTATTTT
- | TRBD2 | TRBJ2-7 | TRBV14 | CASSQDHRLAGGYEQYF | TGTGCCAGCAGCCAAGATCACCGACTAGCGGGAGGTTACGAGCAGTACTTC
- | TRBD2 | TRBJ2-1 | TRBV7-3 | CASSGGGSSYNEQFF | TGTGCCAGCAGCGGCGGGGGAAGCTCCTACAATGAGCAGTTCTTC